Below are 10 T cell receptor beta chains sequenced from a single sample in a study of vaccination effects on CD4 cells after COVID-19 (dated by TCRdb to between 2021 and 2024). Library preparation used the immunoSEQ multiplex PCR assay. Here the immuneACCESS table is served through TCRdb, limited to in-frame sequences with V and J called. Missing clones are a known gap in these copies; in checked studies unresolved V genes cover under half, and the rest lacks a known reason. The sample data list more than 50,000 clones, and around four fifths of these were observed just once. Of the sample, about 0.86% is held by the ten largest clones. The antigens of these receptors remain unknown. In the ViraFEST assay, PBMC were stimulated with viral peptide pools, and TCR sequencing was then used to find antigen-specific CD4+ T cell clonotypes based on their expansion. After roughly 11 days of culture, CD4+ T cells were isolated with the EasySep CD4+ T cell isolation kit. Participants received two doses of either the BNT162b2 or the mRNA-1273 mRNA SARS-CoV-2 vaccine.

The sample was CD4+ T cells from PBMCs cultured with HCoV-OC43 spike peptides, taken after COVID-19 vaccination. The sample's cell subset or site, from its label and the paper: HCoV-OC43 spike overlapping peptide pool stimulation. The receptors come from a human donor who received a COVID-19 vaccine.

The chain recombines TRBV7-9 with TRBJ1-2, with TRBD1 matching 7 bases. Germline V CDR1 and CDR2: SEHNR, FQNEAQ (reference sequence). The CDR3 is 17 residues long. Trimming took 5 bases from V and 3 from J; bases not matched to a gene: 15. CDR3: CASSENRQGLGYYGYTF. DNA for the CDR3: TGTGCCAGCAGCGAAAACAGACAGGGATTGGGGTACTATGGCTACACCTTC. Full variable domain (remainder filled in from reference TRBV7-9 and TRBJ1-2): DTGVSQNPRHKITKRGQNVTFRCDPISEHNRLYWYRQTLGQGPEFLTYFQNEAQLEKSRLLSDRFSAERPKGSFSTLEIQRTEQGDSAMYLCASSENRQGLGYYGYTFGSGTRLTVV.

The gene calls are TRBV21-1 and TRBJ1-5. TRBV21-1 is reported as a pseudogene. The CDR3 loop spans 18 amino acids. The CDR3 DNA follows: TGTGCCAGCAGCAAATTGGGGTGGCCCCCACGGACCCATCAGCCCCAGCATTTT. It yields the protein CASSKLGWPPRTHQPQHF.

This clone was observed a few times. V gene TRBV6-2 or TRBV6-3 combines with J gene TRBJ2-2; 10 bases align to TRBD2. Germline CDR1 reads MNHEY; CDR2 reads SVGEGT. Germline trimming cut 4 bases from V and 0 bases from J; bases unmatched to any gene: 2. The CDR3 sequence is 16 residues long. Here the CDR3 DNA reads TGTGCCAGCAGTTCACTAGCGGGGACGAACACCGGGGAGCTGTTTTTT. Translated: CASSSLAGTNTGELFF.

The rearrangement uses TRBV27 and TRBJ2-1; 9 bases are a match to TRBD2. The V gene end was trimmed by 6 bases and the J gene end by 0 bases; junction bases not matched to a gene: 12. The V gene's germline CDR1 is MNHEY and CDR2 SMNVEV (reference sequence). CDR3 length equals 18 residues. The CDR3 loop reads CASSLTYPSGDSYNEQFF. The CDR3 DNA follows: TGTGCCAGCAGCCTAACTTACCCTAGCGGGGACTCCTACAATGAGCAGTTCTTC.

V is TRBV6-1 and J is TRBJ2-5; D is perhaps TRBD1 (6 bases). Between the trimmed V and J ends, which lost 2 bases and 9 bases, there was a span of 16 bases. CDR1 is MNHNS and CDR2 is SASEGT in the germline V gene. The CDR3 covers 14 residues. This CDR3 reads CASSEQGGRVAQYF. In DNA form, the CDR3 reads TGTGCCAGCAGTGAACAAGGGGGAAGAGTGGCCCAGTACTTC.

In DNA form, the CDR3 reads TGTGCCAGCAGCTTAGATTTTTTCGGTAATGAGCAGTTCTTC. Amino acids: CASSLDFFGNEQFF. The chain employs TRBV7-2 and TRBJ2-1; no clear D. Germline values: CDR1 SGHTA, CDR2 FQGNSA. Trimming cost V 1 base and J 7 bases, with 11 bases left between them. There are 14 residues in the CDR3.

The chain links TRBV4-2 to TRBJ1-4, with D possibly being TRBD1 (5 bases). CDR1 LGHNA and CDR2 YNFKEQ come from the germline V gene. The CDR3 extends over 15 amino acids. V was shortened by 0 bases and J by 6 bases, with 11 bases between the two germline ends. As DNA, the CDR3 is TGTGCCAGCAGCCAAGAAGCTTGGGGGGATGAAAAACTGTTTTTT. Translation: CASSQEAWGDEKLFF.

V and J are TRBV27 and TRBJ1-1, with D possibly TRBD1 on 6 matching bases. The CDR3 has 15 amino acids. V was cut by 5 bases and J by 4 bases, with 17 bases left in between. CDR1 is MNHEY, CDR2 SMNVEV, per germline (reference sequence). The CDR3 nucleotides read TGTGCCAGCAGTCCCTACAGGGATGGAGGCACTGAAGCTTTCTTT. Translating it yields CASSPYRDGGTEAFF.

This clone showed up just a few times. The chain joins TRBV29-1 to TRBJ1-5; 7 bases line up with TRBD1. This CDR3 is 12 amino acids long. After removal of 7 bases from V and 4 bases from J, the junction contained 4 bases not matched to a gene. CDR1 and CDR2 (germline): SQVTM, ANQGSEA. Here the CDR3 reads CSAGQPNQPQHF. In DNA form, the CDR3 reads TGCAGCGCGGGACAGCCTAATCAGCCCCAGCATTTT. Full variable domain (rest looked up from reference TRBV29-1 and TRBJ1-5): SAVISQKPSRDICQRGTSLTIQCQVDSQVTMMFWYRQQPGQSLTLIATANQGSEATYESGFVIDKFPISRPNLTFSTLTVSNMSPEDSSIYLCSAGQPNQPQHFGDGTRLSIL.

The sample holds one count of this clone. J is TRBJ1-3 and V is TRBV28; D is unclear. V was cut by 3 bases and J by 0 bases, with 6 bases left in between. The CDR3 is made up of 14 amino acids. CDR1 MDHEN and CDR2 SYDVKM come from the germline V gene. Here the CDR3 reads CASSLANSGNTIYF. CDR3 nucleotides: TGTGCCAGCAGTTTGGCCAACTCTGGAAACACCATATATTTT.